These 32 T cell receptor beta chains were sequenced from one sample in a study of blood T cell repertoires in COVID-19. Produced via immunoSEQ multiplex PCR; TCRdb's table is partial and in-frame only. The sample lists under 250,000 clones; 81% were seen once. Sequences were obtained from peripheral blood. These receptors were collected from a woman aged 80 or older with acute or convalescent COVID-19.

The chain joins TRBV6-5 to TRBJ1-2; 11 bases align to TRBD1. CDR1 is MNHEY, CDR2 SVGAGI, per germline. Trimming cost V 6 bases and J 7 bases; bases outside gene matches: 7. This CDR3 has 14 residues. CDR3 DNA: TGTGCCAGCAGCCCACCCGGGACAGGGGGTGGCTACACCTTC. It yields the protein CASSPPGTGGGYTF.

The rearrangement links TRBV6-5 to TRBJ2-2; 7 positions agree with TRBD1. The CDR3 extends over 16 amino acids. Per the germline V gene, CDR1 is MNHEY and CDR2 is SVGAGI. The V gene end was trimmed by 0 bases and the J gene end by 4 bases; junction bases not matched to a gene: 5. The CDR3 reads CASSYSQGTLTGELFF. Written as DNA, the CDR3 is TGTGCCAGCAGTTACTCACAGGGGACGCTCACCGGGGAGCTGTTTTTT.

The V call is TRBV5-4, the J call TRBJ2-5; 9 positions agree with TRBD1. Germline assignment: CDR1 SGHNT and CDR2 YYREEE (reference sequence). J was trimmed by 4 bases and V by 4 bases; bases with no gene match: 5. CDR3 length: 14 residues. Here the CDR3 DNA reads TGTGCCAGCAGCCACCCGGACAGGGGAGAGACCCAGTACTTC. This sequence encodes CASSHPDRGETQYF.

This clone was seen only once. The rearrangement uses TRBV28 and TRBJ1-1; TRBD1 aligns across 10 bases. The CDR3 spans 16 residues. The V and J ends lost 6 bases and 0 bases, in that order; junction bases with no gene match: 7. The germline CDR1 and CDR2 sequences are MDHEN and SYDVKM. CDR3 sequence: CASRTGGEGMNTEAFF. CDR3 in DNA: TGTGCCAGCAGGACAGGGGGCGAAGGAATGAACACTGAAGCTTTCTTT.

J is TRBJ2-7 and V is TRBV5-4; D not certain. CDR3 size: 16 residues. CDR1 is SGHNT and CDR2 is YYREEE in the germline V gene (reference sequence). The germline V and J ends were trimmed by 4 bases and 0 bases, with 17 bases remaining between them. The CDR3 sequence: CASSPPSGPLSYEQYF. In nucleotides, the CDR3 is TGTGCCAGCAGCCCCCCTTCTGGCCCCCTCTCCTACGAGCAGTACTTC.

The chain joins TRBV29-1 to TRBJ1-2; no firm D call. With 4 bases removed from V and 1 base from J, the gap between germline ends came to 13 bases. Germline values: CDR1 SQVTM, CDR2 ANQGSEA. This CDR3 comprises 14 residues. The CDR3 DNA sequence: TGCAGCGTTGTAGTCCGGGAAGATAACTATGGCTACACCTTC. The encoded protein is CSVVVREDNYGYTF.

The V gene is TRBV2, the J gene TRBJ1-1; TRBD1 matches at 8 bases. There are 14 residues in the CDR3. V lost 5 bases and J lost 2; bases outside the gene matches: 4. The V gene's germline CDR1 is SNHLY and CDR2 FYNNEI. CDR3 DNA sequence: TGTGCCAGCAGTCTGACAGGGGCAAACACTGAAGCTTTCTTT. It specifies CASSLTGANTEAFF.

The chain recombines TRBV7-9 with TRBJ1-6; no clear D. Germline CDR1 and CDR2: SEHNR and FQNEAQ (reference sequence). V was trimmed by 1 base and J by 4 bases, leaving 14 bases between them. The CDR3 covers 17 residues. CDR3: CASSLVRGQSYNSPLHF. The CDR3 DNA reads as TGTGCCAGCAGCTTAGTTAGAGGCCAGTCTTATAATTCACCCCTCCACTTT.

The chain is built from TRBV12-5 and TRBJ2-5, with D possibly TRBD1 on 5 matching bases. This CDR3 is built from 13 residues. Germline V gene data show CDR1 as LGHNT and CDR2 as FRNRAP. V was pared by 6 bases and J by 1 base, with 9 bases between. In nucleotides, the CDR3 is TGTGCTAGTGGCCCCGACAGCCAAGAGACCCAGTACTTC. It translates to CASGPDSQETQYF.

This clone was picked up one time. The chain recombines TRBV10-1 with TRBJ2-3; 9 bases are a match to TRBD2. The CDR3 totals 15 residues. Germline V gene sequence: CDR1 WNHNN, CDR2 SYGVQD (reference sequence). The V gene end was trimmed by 2 bases and the J gene end by 6 bases; junction bases not matched to a gene: 6. The CDR3 reads CASSELTSGIDTQYF. CDR3 nucleotides: TGCGCCAGCAGTGAGCTGACTAGCGGCATCGATACGCAGTATTTT.

This clone has more than one count but fewer than ten. The rearrangement links TRBV3-1 (or the pseudogene TRBV3-2) to TRBJ1-2; D call uncertain. Germline V gene data show CDR1 as LGHDT and CDR2 as YNNKEL (reference sequence). The CDR3 spans 14 residues. V was pared by 5 bases and J by 1 base, with 11 bases between. The CDR3 here is CASSTTGVNYGYTF. CDR3 DNA sequence: TGTGCCAGCAGCACTACCGGGGTTAACTATGGCTACACCTTC.

This sequence joins TRBV5-1 and TRBJ1-3; D not resolved. CDR1 and CDR2 (germline): SGHRS, YFSETQ. The CDR3 runs 15 residues. V was shortened by 0 bases and J by 3 bases, with 10 bases between the two germline ends. CDR3 region: CASSLDPAGGNTIYF. The DNA of the CDR3 is TGCGCCAGCAGCTTGGACCCGGCGGGTGGAAACACCATATATTTT.

This chain uses TRBV29-1 with TRBJ1-2, with 9 bases matching TRBD1. With 4 bases clipped from V and 0 bases from J, the junction kept 12 bases outside the gene matches. CDR3 length equals 17 residues. CDR1 and CDR2 (germline): SQVTM, ANQGSEA. CDR3 sequence reads: CSVATQPGQGTNYGYTF. CDR3 in DNA: TGCAGCGTTGCCACCCAACCGGGACAGGGAACTAACTATGGCTACACCTTC. Supplemented by reference TRBV29-1 and TRBJ1-2, the full variable domain reads SAVISQKPSRDICQRGTSLTIQCQVDSQVTMMFWYRQQPGQSLTLIATANQGSEATYESGFVIDKFPISRPNLTFSTLTVSNMSPEDSSIYLCSVATQPGQGTNYGYTFGSGTRLTVV.

This CDR3 is CASTGTTNTGELFF. The CDR3 nucleotides read TGTGCCAGCACCGGGACAACGAACACCGGGGAGCTGTTTTTT. The chain carries TRBV28 and TRBJ2-2, with D tentatively TRBD1 (6 bases). Between the trimmed V and J ends, which lost 7 bases and 0 bases, there was a span of 9 bases. Germline lookup yields CDR1 MDHEN and CDR2 SYDVKM. The CDR3 contains 14 residues.

The chain employs TRBV14 and TRBJ2-2, with D tentatively TRBD2 (5 bases). CDR3 length: 17 residues. The V and J ends lost 0 bases and 6 bases respectively, with 17 bases between them. Germline assignment: CDR1 SGHDN and CDR2 FVKESK. The CDR3 here is CASSQDGGGSKAGELFF. The CDR3 region has the DNA TGTGCCAGCAGCCAAGATGGAGGTGGAAGTAAGGCCGGGGAGCTGTTTTTT. The complete variable domain, with remaining parts taken from reference TRBV14 and TRBJ2-2, reads EAGVTQFPSHSVIEKGQTVTLRCDPISGHDNLYWYRRVMGKEIKFLLHFVKESKQDESGMPNNRFLAERTGGTYSTLKVQPAELEDSGVYFCASSQDGGGSKAGELFFGEGSRLTVL.

Comments on this clone: Other DNA sequences of this sample code for an identical CDR3. The genes are TRBV29-1 and TRBJ2-3; a weak D match, TRBD2 (6 bases). Per germline, CDR1 SQVTM and CDR2 ANQGSEA. The germline V and J ends were trimmed by 1 base and 5 bases, with 16 bases remaining between them. This CDR3 spans 15 amino acids. CDR3 sequence: CSVEGRGVTGDTQYF. The CDR3 DNA is TGCAGCGTTGAAGGCCGCGGGGTCACCGGAGATACGCAGTATTTT.

This clone was found a few times. The chain combines TRBV11-2 with TRBJ2-3, with a tentative D call TRBD2 (6 bases). The V end was cut by 3 bases, the J end by 0 bases, with 13 bases between. CDR1 and CDR2 (germline): SGHAT, FQNNGV. CDR3 size: 16 residues. In DNA form, the CDR3 reads TGTGCCAGCAGCTTCAGTGTGGCGGGGAGCACAGATACGCAGTATTTT. Its translation: CASSFSVAGSTDTQYF.

The V call is TRBV5-1, the J call TRBJ2-3; no reliable D call. CDR1 is SGHRS and CDR2 is YFSETQ in the germline V gene. The CDR3 length is 15 residues. The V gene lost 4 bases and the J gene lost 2 bases, with 14 bases spanning the gap. CDR3 residues: CASSPGPNPTDTQYF. The CDR3 DNA sequence: TGCGCCAGCAGCCCTGGCCCCAACCCCACAGATACGCAGTATTTT.

The J gene is TRBJ1-2, the V gene TRBV7-8, with unresolved D. In germline, CDR1 is SGHVS, CDR2 FQNEAQ. The V end was cut by 2 bases, the J end by 2 bases, with 6 bases between. The CDR3 extends over 13 amino acids. This CDR3 is CASSLMENYGYTF. The CDR3 nucleotides are TGTGCCAGCAGCTTAATGGAGAACTATGGCTACACCTTC.

The V gene is TRBV7-9, the J gene TRBJ1-3, with TRBD1 matching 7 bases. The CDR3 has 13 amino acids. Germline V gives CDR1 SEHNR, CDR2 FQNEAQ (reference sequence). Losses at the gene ends were 6 bases for V and 2 bases for J; bases not matched to a gene: 1. The CDR3: CASRTGAGNTIYF. CDR3 bases: TGTGCCAGCAGAACAGGGGCTGGAAACACCATATATTTT.

Points on this clone: Other nucleotide sequences from this sample produce the same CDR3. The chain joins TRBV10-2 to TRBJ2-5; the D gene is possibly TRBD1 (6 bases). Germline CDR1 and CDR2: WSHSY and SAAADI. This CDR3 spans 14 amino acids. Trimming removed 0 bases from V and 2 bases from J, with 7 bases in between. CDR3 in amino acids: CASSESRGQETQYF. Here the CDR3 DNA reads TGCGCCAGCAGTGAGTCCAGGGGACAAGAGACCCAGTACTTC.

The chain joins TRBV11-2 to TRBJ1-4, with a weak D call TRBD1 (5 bases). The CDR3 spans 14 residues. The V end lost 5 bases, the J end lost 8 bases, and 15 bases lay between the germline ends. Germline loops: CDR1 SGHAT, CDR2 FQNNGV. Here the CDR3 DNA reads TGTGCCAGCAGCCCATCGGGGGGTTGGGAAAAACTGTTTTTT. Translation: CASSPSGGWEKLFF. Drawing the rest from reference TRBV11-2 and TRBJ1-4, the complete variable domain is EAGVAQSPRYKIIEKRQSVAFWCNPISGHATLYWYQQILGQGPKLLIQFQNNGVVDDSQLPKDRFSAERLKGVDSTLKIQPAKLEDSAVYLCASSPSGGWEKLFFGSGTQLSVL.

The genes are TRBV5-6 and TRBJ1-2; TRBD1 is a possible D gene (6 bases). This CDR3 spans 13 amino acids. CDR1 is SGHDT, CDR2 YYEEEE, per germline. V shed 5 bases and J shed 3 bases, with 11 bases lying between them. In DNA form, the CDR3 reads TGTGCCAGCAGATCGACAGGCCACTATGGCTACACCTTC. It specifies CASRSTGHYGYTF.

V is TRBV2 and J is TRBJ1-4; no clear D. V lost 3 bases and J 3 bases, leaving 8 bases between the germline ends. The CDR3 loop spans 14 amino acids. Germline V CDR1 and CDR2: SNHLY, FYNNEI. CDR3 sequence reads: CASSEGHSNEKLFF. In DNA, the CDR3 is TGTGCCAGCAGTGAGGGCCATTCTAATGAAAAACTGTTTTTT.

This chain uses TRBV6-5 with TRBJ1-5; possible D gene TRBD1, 6 bases. The germline V and J ends were trimmed by 2 bases and 4 bases, with 6 bases remaining between them. The CDR3 is 13 residues long. In germline, CDR1 is MNHEY, CDR2 SVGAGI. CDR3 nucleotides: TGTGCCAGCAGTTACAGGGGGAATCAGCCCCAGCATTTT. It codes for CASSYRGNQPQHF.

The chain links TRBV6-5 to TRBJ2-5; TRBD1 matches at 10 bases. This CDR3 comprises 14 residues. The germline gives CDR1 MNHEY, CDR2 SVGAGI. The junction had 0 bases not matched to a gene; V was cut back by 0 bases and J by 5 bases. CDR3 nucleotides: TGTGCCAGCAGTTACTCGGACAGGGGGGAGACCCAGTACTTC. As protein: CASSYSDRGETQYF.

V gene TRBV28 combines with J gene TRBJ2-5, with a possible D match to TRBD2 (5 bases). Germline CDR1 MDHEN, CDR2 SYDVKM. V was cut by 5 bases and J by 5 bases, with 12 bases left in between. This CDR3 is built from 13 residues. The CDR3 spells CASSPPRVETQYF. The CDR3 DNA reads TGTGCCAGCAGTCCCCCGAGGGTCGAGACCCAGTACTTC.

The chain joins TRBV21-1 to TRBJ1-5; the table's TRBD1 call for D was not verified on the DNA. TRBV21-1 is deemed a pseudogene. The CDR3 totals 17 residues. The CDR3 nucleotides read TGTGCCAGCAGCGCTCGGACAGGGAAGGATAGCAATCAGCCCCAGCATTTT. Its protein product is CASSARTGKDSNQPQHF.

This sequence joins TRBV7-9 and TRBJ1-6; the match to TRBD1 covers 8 bases. V shed 5 bases and J 6 bases; nucleotides not matched to a gene: 6. Germline CDR1 is SEHNR and CDR2 is FQNEAQ (reference sequence). CDR3 length: 15 residues. CDR3 residues: CASSPGDRTNSPLHF. DNA of the CDR3: TGTGCCAGCAGCCCGGGGGACAGGACTAATTCACCCCTCCACTTT.

Here the CDR3 reads CASSPGQHYEQYF. In DNA form, the CDR3 reads TGTGCCAGTTCCCCGGGACAGCACTACGAGCAGTACTTC. The rearrangement links TRBV6-4 to TRBJ2-7, with TRBD1 matching over 7 bases. The V and J ends lost 9 bases and 3 bases, in that order; junction bases with no gene match: 8. Germline assignment: CDR1 MRHNA and CDR2 SNTAGT. This CDR3 has 13 residues.

The CDR3 sequence: CASSLVGETVLGYTF. The CDR3 DNA sequence: TGTGCCAGCAGCTTAGTTGGGGAGACGGTTCTCGGCTACACCTTC. The chain employs TRBV7-2 and TRBJ1-2; no firm D call. CDR1 is SGHTA, CDR2 FQGNSA, per germline. This CDR3 comprises 15 residues. Between the trimmed V and J ends, which lost 1 base and 8 bases, there was a span of 17 bases.

The chain carries TRBV2 and TRBJ1-1; the D gene is possibly TRBD1 (5 bases). Germline loops: CDR1 SNHLY, CDR2 FYNNEI. The V end was cut by 6 bases, the J end by 1 base, with 21 bases between. This CDR3 region has 17 residues. The CDR3 DNA follows: TGTGCCAGCAGAATAACTAGTGGGGGGTTACAGAACACTGAAGCTTTCTTT. Translation: CASRITSGGLQNTEAFF. Together with reference TRBV2 and TRBJ1-1, the CDR3 gives the full variable domain: EPEVTQTPSHQVTQMGQEVILRCVPISNHLYFYWYRQILGQKVEFLVSFYNNEISEKSEIFDDQFSVERPDGSNFTLKIRSTKLEDSAMYFCASRITSGGLQNTEAFFGQGTRLTVV.